This TCR beta chain came from a study of cytomegalovirus exposure and HLA in healthy donors. V was clipped by 8 bases and J by 5 bases, with 12 bases between them. The CDR3 is 13 amino acids. Per germline, CDR1 SNHLY and CDR2 FYNNEI. The PCR had 60 Vbeta and 13 Jbeta primers. TCRdb's table, derived via immunoSEQ multiplex PCR, lists solely in-frame clones and lacks some. Its table records 100,000 to 150,000 clones. The sample consisted of PBMCs. The TCR comes from a man between 40 and 49 years old in good health and CMV-seronegative. The chain recombines TRBV2 with TRBJ2-2; no clear D gene. The CDR3 DNA sequence: TGTGCCAGCGGCTCGACCGGGACCGGGGAGCTGTTTTTT. Its protein product is CASGSTGTGELFF.